Listed here are 15 T cell receptor beta chains from one sample, sequenced in a study of T-cell memory formation after mild COVID-19 (dated by TCRdb to the early 2020s). Receptor libraries were prepared by 5' RACE. Sequenced using an Illumina NovaSeq 6000. Using fastp trimming at Q25 and MiXCR clonotype assembly, TCRdb reanalyzed the public sequencing data and kept in-frame beta chains. Every entry covers one CDR3 protein and lists the most common genes and DNA from its rows. This sample comprises hundreds of thousands of distinct CDR3 sequences, roughly 21% of them detected only once. The top ten clonotypes cover about 8.7% of the sample. Sequencing was carried out using PBMCs or a T cell subset sorted from them (not recorded which). The receptors come from an adult woman who had mild COVID-19 (a few samples of this study predate the infection). The sample titles of this study are shuffled in the database, so cell type and time point are left out; the donor was told from shared clones.

This clonotype was counted only a few times. The junction differs from germline at one of its ends, possibly a read error. The V and J genes are TRBV29-1 and TRBJ1-2, with D uncertain. Germline CDR1 reads SQVTM; CDR2 reads ANQGSEA. The CDR3 consists of 14 residues. The CDR3 protein is CSVVMGNLNNGYTF. DNA of the CDR3: TGCAGCGTTGTGATGGGGAACCTTAACAATGGCTACACCTTC. Full variable domain (rest looked up from reference TRBV29-1 and TRBJ1-2): SAVISQKPSRDICQRGTSLTIQCQVDSQVTMMFWYRQQPGQSLTLIATANQGSEATYESGFVIDKFPISRPNLTFSTLTVSNMSPEDSSIYLCSVVMGNLNNGYTFGSGTRLTVV.

This chain uses TRBV5-4 with TRBJ2-5; 7 bases are shared with TRBD2. Germline trimming cut 1 base from V and 5 bases from J; bases unmatched to any gene: 5. The V gene's germline CDR1 is SGHNT and CDR2 YYREEE (reference sequence). The CDR3 covers 14 residues. Written as DNA, the CDR3 is TGTGCCAGCAGCTTGCGGGACTACCGGGAGACCCAGTACTTC. As protein: CASSLRDYRETQYF.

Here the CDR3 reads CASSSQLAEQELYGYTF. The CDR3 bases are TGTGCCAGCAGCTCCCAGTTGGCAGAACAGGAACTATATGGCTACACCTTC. The chain is built from TRBV7-8 and TRBJ1-2; tentatively, D is TRBD1 (5 bases). The CDR3 is made up of 17 amino acids. V was shortened by 4 bases and J by 5 bases, with 23 bases between the two germline ends. CDR1 is SGHVS and CDR2 is FQNEAQ in the germline V gene.

This clonotype was counted only a few times. The J gene is TRBJ1-5, the V gene TRBV3-1; the match to TRBD1 covers 9 bases. The junction had 13 bases not matched to a gene; V was cut back by 0 bases and J by 4 bases. Germline lookup yields CDR1 LGHDT and CDR2 YNNKEL (reference sequence). The CDR3 runs to 19 residues. The CDR3 spells CASSQDLPGQGNPNQPQHF. CDR3 nucleotides: TGTGCCAGCAGCCAAGATCTTCCGGGACAGGGAAATCCAAATCAGCCCCAGCATTTT.

This clonotype occurred once. The V gene is TRBV7-3, the J gene TRBJ2-1; D call uncertain. This CDR3 comprises 12 residues. Trimming took off 3 bases at V and 7 bases at J, with 7 bases between the two ends. Germline values: CDR1 SGHTA, CDR2 FQGTGA. DNA for the CDR3: TGTGCCAGCAGCTTCGATTCAAATGAGCAGTTCTTC. This codes for CASSFDSNEQFF.

In this sample, this clonotype turned up many times. This sequence joins TRBV4-2 and TRBJ2-3; tentatively, D is TRBD1 or TRBD2 (6 bases each). The CDR3 consists of 16 residues. The ends were cut back, 0 bases at V and 4 bases at J, with 14 bases in the middle. Per the germline V gene, CDR1 is LGHNA and CDR2 is YNFKEQ. The CDR3 loop is CASSQDRARGADTQYF. The CDR3 region has the DNA TGTGCCAGCAGCCAAGATAGGGCAAGGGGGGCAGATACGCAGTATTTT.

The genes are TRBV15 and TRBJ1-4; 9 bases align to TRBD1. The length of the CDR3 is 19 residues. The trim removed 0 bases at V and 4 bases at J, leaving 12 bases unmatched. Germline V CDR1 and CDR2: LNHNV, YYDKDF (reference sequence). The CDR3 nucleotides read TGTGCCACCAGCAGAGAACGGGACAGGGCCTTTCGCTTTAATGAAAAACTGTTTTTT. It is translated as CATSRERDRAFRFNEKLFF.

This clonotype was found a few times. CDR3 sequence (DNA): TGTGCCAGCAGCAGACAGGGAGGACTTAACACTGAAGCTTTCTTT. Protein sequence: CASSRQGGLNTEAFF. The V gene is TRBV7-3, the J gene TRBJ1-1; TRBD1 aligns across 7 bases. Trimming cost V 5 bases and J 2 bases; bases outside gene matches: 8. The CDR3 loop spans 15 amino acids. Germline CDR1 SGHTA, CDR2 FQGTGA.

The chain joins TRBV6-2 or TRBV6-3 to TRBJ2-7, with D perhaps TRBD1 (5 bases). V lost 6 bases and J lost 0, with 12 bases in between. The CDR3 is 14 residues long. The germline CDR1 and CDR2 sequences are MNHEY and SVGEGT. For the CDR3, the DNA is TGTGCCAGCAGGTCACAGGCCTTCTCCTACGAGCAGTACTTC. Translating gives CASRSQAFSYEQYF.

This clonotype was seen ten or more times. The CDR3 loop is CASSDNRGVQETQYF. For the CDR3, the DNA is TGTGCCAGCAGTGATAACAGGGGGGTCCAAGAGACCCAGTACTTC. The chain carries TRBV6-1 and TRBJ2-5, with 8 bases matching TRBD1. Germline V gives CDR1 MNHNS, CDR2 SASEGT. J gave up 1 base and V 3 bases, and 4 bases lay outside the gene matches. CDR3 size: 15 residues.

This clonotype was seen only a few times. The chain carries TRBV29-1 and TRBJ2-7, with 7 nucleotides matching TRBD2. The V segment lost 1 base and the J segment 3 bases; nucleotides outside the gene matches: 3. The CDR3 spans 13 residues. Germline values: CDR1 SQVTM, CDR2 ANQGSEA. The CDR3, as DNA: TGCAGCGTTGAAGGGAGCGGGGTCTACGAGCAGTACTTC. Protein sequence: CSVEGSGVYEQYF.

The rearrangement links TRBV25-1 to TRBJ1-1; D is unclear. CDR1 MGHDK and CDR2 SYGVNS come from the germline V gene. V lost 4 bases, J lost 5 bases, and 17 bases lay in between. The CDR3 is 15 amino acids. Here the CDR3 reads CASSVLSSTATEAFF. CDR3 in DNA: TGTGCCAGCAGTGTTCTCAGTAGCACAGCGACTGAAGCTTTCTTT.

This clonotype showed up just a few times. The V and J genes are TRBV7-3 and TRBJ2-1; no reliable D call. CDR3 size: 16 residues. V shed 5 bases and J shed 3 bases, with 17 bases lying between them. Germline V gene sequence: CDR1 SGHTA, CDR2 FQGTGA. CDR3 residues: CASSQRLTGLYNEQFF. The CDR3 DNA sequence: TGTGCCAGCAGCCAACGCCTTACCGGGCTCTACAATGAGCAGTTCTTC.

This chain joins TRBV11-2 and TRBJ2-7, with TRBD2 matching over 9 bases. Trimming at V came to 0 bases and at J to 4 bases, leaving 7 bases not matched to a gene. Germline assignment: CDR1 SGHAT and CDR2 FQNNGV. This CDR3 comprises 16 residues. This CDR3 is CASSLDGRAGGYEQYF. Here the CDR3 DNA reads TGTGCCAGCAGCTTAGATGGTCGAGCGGGGGGTTACGAGCAGTACTTC.

This clonotype was picked up a small number of times. The V and J genes are TRBV6-5 and TRBJ1-6; no definite D call. The germline V gene encodes CDR1 MNHEY and CDR2 SVGAGI. The CDR3 has 14 residues. The germline V and J ends were trimmed by 2 bases and 8 bases, with 10 bases remaining between them. The CDR3 region has the DNA TGTGCCAGCAGTTACAGACGGAGGGATTCACCCCTCCACTTT. It yields the protein CASSYRRRDSPLHF.